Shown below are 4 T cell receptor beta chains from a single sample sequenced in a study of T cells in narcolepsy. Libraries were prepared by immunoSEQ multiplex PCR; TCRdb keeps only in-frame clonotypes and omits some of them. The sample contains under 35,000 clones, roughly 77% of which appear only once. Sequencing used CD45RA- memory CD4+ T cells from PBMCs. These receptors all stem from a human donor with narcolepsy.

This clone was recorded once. CDR3 amino acids: CASSTEGRPGNTIYF. CDR3 coding DNA: TGTGCCAGCAGTACAGAAGGGAGGCCTGGAAACACCATATATTTT. V and J are TRBV6-6 and TRBJ1-3; D uncertain. CDR3 length: 15 amino acids. Trimming pared 5 bases from V and 2 bases from J, leaving 13 bases between. Germline CDR1 MNHNY, CDR2 SVGAGI (reference sequence).

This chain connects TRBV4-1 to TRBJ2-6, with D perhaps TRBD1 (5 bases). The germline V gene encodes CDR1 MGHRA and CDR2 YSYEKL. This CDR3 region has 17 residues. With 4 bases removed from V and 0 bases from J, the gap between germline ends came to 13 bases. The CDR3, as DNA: TGCGCCAGCAGCCCACAGGCCGCCAACTCTGGGGCCAACGTCCTGACTTTC. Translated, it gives CASSPQAANSGANVLTF.

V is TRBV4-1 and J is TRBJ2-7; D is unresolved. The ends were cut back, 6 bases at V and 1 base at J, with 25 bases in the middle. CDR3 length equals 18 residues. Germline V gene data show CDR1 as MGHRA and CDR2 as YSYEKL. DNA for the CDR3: TGCGCCAGCAGGCCTACTCTGGGCCCAGCGCTTGAATCCTACGAGCAGTACTTC. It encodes CASRPTLGPALESYEQYF.

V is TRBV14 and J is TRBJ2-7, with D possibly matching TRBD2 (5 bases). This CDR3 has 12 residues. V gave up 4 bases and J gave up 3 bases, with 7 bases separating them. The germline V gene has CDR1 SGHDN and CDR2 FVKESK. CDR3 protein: CASSRGLYEQYF. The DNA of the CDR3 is TGTGCCAGCAGCCGAGGACTCTACGAGCAGTACTTC.